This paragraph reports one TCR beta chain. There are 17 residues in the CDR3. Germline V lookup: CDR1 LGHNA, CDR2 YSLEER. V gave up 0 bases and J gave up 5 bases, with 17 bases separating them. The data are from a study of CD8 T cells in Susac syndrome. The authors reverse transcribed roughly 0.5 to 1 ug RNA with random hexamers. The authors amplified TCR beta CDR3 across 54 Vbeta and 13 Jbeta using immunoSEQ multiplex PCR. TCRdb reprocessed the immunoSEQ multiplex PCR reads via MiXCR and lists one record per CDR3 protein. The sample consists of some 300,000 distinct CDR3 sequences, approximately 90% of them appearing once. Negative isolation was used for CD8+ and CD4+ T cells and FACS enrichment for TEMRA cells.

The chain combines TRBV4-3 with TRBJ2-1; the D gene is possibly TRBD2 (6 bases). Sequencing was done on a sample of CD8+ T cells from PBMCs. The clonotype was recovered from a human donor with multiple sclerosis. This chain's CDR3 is CASSQDTAGTGDNEQFF. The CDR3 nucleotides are TGCGCCAGCAGCCAAGATACGGCGGGAACTGGTGACAATGAGCAGTTCTTC.